This T cell receptor (beta chain) stems from a study of cytomegalovirus exposure and HLA in healthy donors. The CDR3 has 14 residues. Germline V gives CDR1 MNHNS, CDR2 SASEGT. V was pared by 10 bases and J by 9 bases, with 19 bases between. The study, taken as a whole, reports: Certain sequence variants were highly shared and formed a cluster, and this cluster was likely a sequencing artifact. It was reported in a later analysis that an Asian-associated ancestry cluster showed fewer N-insertions than the approximately 670-donor mean.

The PCR employed 60 Vbeta primers together with 13 Jbeta primers. TCRdb keeps only in-frame clones here, not all; method: immunoSEQ multiplex PCR. In the table there are some 150,000 clones, roughly four fifths of which are singletons. To note about this clone: No antigen is known for it.

The sequence came from a human donor in good health. Material: PBMCs. The J gene is TRBJ1-6, the V gene TRBV6-1, with a possible D match to TRBD1 (5 bases). CDR3 residues: CATCSPLDISPLHF. The CDR3 nucleotides read TGTGCCACCTGTTCGCCCCTGGACATTTCACCCCTCCACTTT.